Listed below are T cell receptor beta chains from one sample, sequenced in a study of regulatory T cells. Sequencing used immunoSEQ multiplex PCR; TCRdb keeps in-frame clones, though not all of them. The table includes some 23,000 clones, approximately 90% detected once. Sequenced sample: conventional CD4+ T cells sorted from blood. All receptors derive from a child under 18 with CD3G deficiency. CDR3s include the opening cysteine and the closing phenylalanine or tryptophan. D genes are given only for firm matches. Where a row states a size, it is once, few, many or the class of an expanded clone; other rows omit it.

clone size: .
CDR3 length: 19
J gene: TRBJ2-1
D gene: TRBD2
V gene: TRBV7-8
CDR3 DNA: TGTGCCAGCAGCTCCGGACTAGTATTTGGGAGAAGGGGTGTCGGTGAGCAGTTCTTC
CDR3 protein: CASSSGLVFGRRGVGEQFF

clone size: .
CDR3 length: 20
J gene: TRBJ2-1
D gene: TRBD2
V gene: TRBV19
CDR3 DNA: TGTGCCAGTAGTATATCGGGACCGGGAAGACTAGCGGGCTCCTACAATGAGCAGTTCTTC
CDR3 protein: CASSISGPGRLAGSYNEQFF

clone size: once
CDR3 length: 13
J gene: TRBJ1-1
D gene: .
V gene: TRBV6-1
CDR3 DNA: TGTGCCAGCATCGGGCTCATGAACACTGAAGCTTTCTTT
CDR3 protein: CASIGLMNTEAFF

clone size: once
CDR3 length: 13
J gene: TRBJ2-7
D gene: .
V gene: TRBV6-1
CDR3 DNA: TGTGCCATCAGTGAACAGGGATGGTACGAGCAGTACTTC
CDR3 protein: CAISEQGWYEQYF

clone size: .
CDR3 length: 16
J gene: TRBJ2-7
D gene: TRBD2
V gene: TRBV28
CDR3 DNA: TGTGCCAGCAGTGGGGGAGGGGCCTCAACCGAGGATGAGCAGTACTTC
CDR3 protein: CASSGGGASTEDEQYF

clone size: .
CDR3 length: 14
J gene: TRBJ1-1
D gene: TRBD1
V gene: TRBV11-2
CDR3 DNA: TGTGCCAGCAGCTTAGGCAGGGGGAGCACTGAAGCTTTCTTT
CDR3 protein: CASSLGRGSTEAFF

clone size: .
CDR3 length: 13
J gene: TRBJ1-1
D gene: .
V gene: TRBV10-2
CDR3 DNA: TGCGCCAGCAGTGACAGGAAGAACACTGAAGCTTTCTTT
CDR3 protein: CASSDRKNTEAFF

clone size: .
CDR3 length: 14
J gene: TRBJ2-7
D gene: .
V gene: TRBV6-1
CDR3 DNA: TGTGCCAGCACCCTATGGGTGCAGGCGGGCGAGCAGTACTTC
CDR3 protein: CASTLWVQAGEQYF

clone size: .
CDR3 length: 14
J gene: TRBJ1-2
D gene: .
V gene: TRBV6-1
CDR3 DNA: TGTGCCAGCAATGGGGGCTTGGCGACTTATGGCTACACCTTC
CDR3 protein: CASNGGLATYGYTF

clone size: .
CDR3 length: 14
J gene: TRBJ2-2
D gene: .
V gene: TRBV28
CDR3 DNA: TGTGCCAGCAGTTTAATCTCGAACACCGGGGAGCTGTTTTTT
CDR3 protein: CASSLISNTGELFF

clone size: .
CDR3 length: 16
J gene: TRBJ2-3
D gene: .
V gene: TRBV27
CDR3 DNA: TGTGCCAGCAGTTTCGATGGGGGTAAAGGCACAGATACGCAGTATTTT
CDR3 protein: CASSFDGGKGTDTQYF

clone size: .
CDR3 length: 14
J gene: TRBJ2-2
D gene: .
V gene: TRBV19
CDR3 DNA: TGTGCCAGTAGTTCCGGGGGGCTCACCGGGGAGCTGTTTTTT
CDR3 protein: CASSSGGLTGELFF

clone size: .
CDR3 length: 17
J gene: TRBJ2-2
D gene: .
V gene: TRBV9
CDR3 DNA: TGTGCCAGCAGCCCCCGGGAGGGGGCGGGAGACACCGGGGAGCTGTTTTTT
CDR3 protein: CASSPREGAGDTGELFF

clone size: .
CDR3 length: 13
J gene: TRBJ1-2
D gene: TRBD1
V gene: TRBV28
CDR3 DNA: TGTGCCAGCAGCCCAGGGGGACCCTATGGCTACACCTTC
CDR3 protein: CASSPGGPYGYTF

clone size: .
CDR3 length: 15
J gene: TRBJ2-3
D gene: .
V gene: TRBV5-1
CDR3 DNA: TGCGCCAGCAGCAATGGGAGGATCGCCACAGATACGCAGTATTTT
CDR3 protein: CASSNGRIATDTQYF

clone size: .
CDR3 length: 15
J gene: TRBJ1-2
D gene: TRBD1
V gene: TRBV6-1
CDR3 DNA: TGTGCCAGCAGTTCGCCGGGACAGGGGAACTATGGCTACACCTTC
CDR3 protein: CASSSPGQGNYGYTF

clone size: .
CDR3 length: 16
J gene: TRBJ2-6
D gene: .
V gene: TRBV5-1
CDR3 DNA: TGCGCCAACTCGATGCGTTCACAAAGTCGGGCCAACGTCCTGACTTTC
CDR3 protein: CANSMRSQSRANVLTF

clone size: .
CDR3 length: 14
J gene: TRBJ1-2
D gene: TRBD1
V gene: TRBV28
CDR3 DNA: TGTGCCAGCAGTTTGCGACAGGGGTTACATGGCTACACCTTC
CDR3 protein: CASSLRQGLHGYTF

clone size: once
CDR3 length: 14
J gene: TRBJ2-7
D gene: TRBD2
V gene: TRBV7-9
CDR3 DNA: TGTGCCAGCAGCTTAGGTCTAGCGGGAGGCGAGCAGTACTTC
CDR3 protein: CASSLGLAGGEQYF

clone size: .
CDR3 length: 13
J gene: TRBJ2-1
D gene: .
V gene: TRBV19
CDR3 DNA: TGTGCCAGTAGTATGGGCAGTTTCGATGAGCAGTTCTTC
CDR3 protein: CASSMGSFDEQFF

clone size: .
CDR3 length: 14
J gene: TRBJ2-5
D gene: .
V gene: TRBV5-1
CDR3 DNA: TGCGCCAGCAAGCTTAGCACATTCCAAGAGACCCAGTACTTC
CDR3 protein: CASKLSTFQETQYF

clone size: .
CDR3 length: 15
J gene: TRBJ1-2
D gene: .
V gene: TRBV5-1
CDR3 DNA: TGCGCCAGCAGCCGCGGGGTAGAGGAGGGTGAAGGCTACACCTTC
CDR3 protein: CASSRGVEEGEGYTF

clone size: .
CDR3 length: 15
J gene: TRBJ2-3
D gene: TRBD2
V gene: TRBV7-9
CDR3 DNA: TGTGCCAGCAGCCCGAGCGGGAGATTCACAGATACGCAGTATTTT
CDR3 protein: CASSPSGRFTDTQYF

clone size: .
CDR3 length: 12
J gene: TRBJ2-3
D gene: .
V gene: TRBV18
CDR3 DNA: TGTGCCAGCTCACGGGACACAGATACGCAGTATTTT
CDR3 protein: CASSRDTDTQYF

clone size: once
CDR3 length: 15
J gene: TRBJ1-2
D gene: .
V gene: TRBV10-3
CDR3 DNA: TGTGCCATCAGTGAGTCGGGAGGGAGGATAAGTGGCTACACCTTC
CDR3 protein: CAISESGGRISGYTF

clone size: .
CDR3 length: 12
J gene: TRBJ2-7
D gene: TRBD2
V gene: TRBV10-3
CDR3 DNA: TGTGCCACGGGACTAGCGGGATCCGAGCAGTACTTC
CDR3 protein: CATGLAGSEQYF

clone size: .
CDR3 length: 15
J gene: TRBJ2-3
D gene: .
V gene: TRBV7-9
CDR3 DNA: TGTGCCAGCAGCCCCGCCGGGACCCCAACAGATACGCAGTATTTT
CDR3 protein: CASSPAGTPTDTQYF

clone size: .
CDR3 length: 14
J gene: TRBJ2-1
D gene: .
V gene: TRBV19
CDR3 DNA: TGTGCCAGTAGTATCGGTGGGTTGTACAATGAGCAGTTCTTC
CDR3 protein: CASSIGGLYNEQFF

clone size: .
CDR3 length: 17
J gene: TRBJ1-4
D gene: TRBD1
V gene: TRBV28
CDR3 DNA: TGTGCCAGCAGTCCCCTTCGGGGAGCAGGGGGGCGGGAAAAACTGTTTTTT
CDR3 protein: CASSPLRGAGGREKLFF

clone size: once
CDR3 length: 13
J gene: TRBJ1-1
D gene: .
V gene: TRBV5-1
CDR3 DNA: TGCGCCAGCAGCTTGAGCAGGGAGACTGAAGCTTTCTTT
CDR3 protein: CASSLSRETEAFF

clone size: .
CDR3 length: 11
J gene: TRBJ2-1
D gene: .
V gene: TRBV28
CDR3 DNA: TGTGCCAGTGGGACTTTGGATGAGCAGTTCTTC
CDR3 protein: CASGTLDEQFF

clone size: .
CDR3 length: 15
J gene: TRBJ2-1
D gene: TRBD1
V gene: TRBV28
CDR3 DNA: TGTGCCAGCAGTTTAAGGATAGGGGGCGGTTATGAGCAGTTCTTC
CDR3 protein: CASSLRIGGGYEQFF

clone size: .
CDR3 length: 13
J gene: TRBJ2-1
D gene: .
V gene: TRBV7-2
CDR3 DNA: TGTGCCAGCAGCTTAGACCCCGGGCATGAGCAGTTCTTC
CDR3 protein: CASSLDPGHEQFF

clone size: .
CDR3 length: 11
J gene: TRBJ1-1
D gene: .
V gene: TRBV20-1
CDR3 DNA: TGCAGTGTTGGGGCCGGGACTAAGGCTTTCTTT
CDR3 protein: CSVGAGTKAFF

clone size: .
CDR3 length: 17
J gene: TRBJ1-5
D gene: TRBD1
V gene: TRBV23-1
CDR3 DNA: TGCGCCAGCAGTCATTTCCAGACAGGGGAAGGCAATCAGCCCCAGCATTTT
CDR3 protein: CASSHFQTGEGNQPQHF

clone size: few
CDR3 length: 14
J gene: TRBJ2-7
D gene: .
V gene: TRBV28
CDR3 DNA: TGTGCCAGCGGGGGGACCCTTTTTCCCTACGAGCAGTACTTC
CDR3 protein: CASGGTLFPYEQYF

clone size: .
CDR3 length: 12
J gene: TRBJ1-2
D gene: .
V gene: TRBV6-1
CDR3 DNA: TGTGCCAGCAGTGAATATAGCTATGGCTACACCTTC
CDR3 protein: CASSEYSYGYTF

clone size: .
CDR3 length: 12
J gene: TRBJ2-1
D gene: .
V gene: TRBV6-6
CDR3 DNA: TGTGCCAGCAGTTACAGTGGTAATGAGCAGTTCTTC
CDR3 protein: CASSYSGNEQFF

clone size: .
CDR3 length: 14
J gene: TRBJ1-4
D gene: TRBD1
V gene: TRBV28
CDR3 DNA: TGTGCCAGCAGTTTGCGGGGGACAGGTGAAAAACTGTTTTTT
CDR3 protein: CASSLRGTGEKLFF

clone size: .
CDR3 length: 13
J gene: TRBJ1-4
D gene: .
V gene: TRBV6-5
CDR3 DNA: TGTGCCAGCGGTGTCAAGGGTACAGGAAAACTGTTTTTT
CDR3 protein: CASGVKGTGKLFF

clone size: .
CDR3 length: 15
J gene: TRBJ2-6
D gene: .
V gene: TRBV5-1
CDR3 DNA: TGCGCCAGCAGCCCTAAAGGGGCCGGGGCCAACGTCCTGACTTTC
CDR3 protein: CASSPKGAGANVLTF

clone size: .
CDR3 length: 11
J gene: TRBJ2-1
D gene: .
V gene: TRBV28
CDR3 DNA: TGTGCCAGCAGTTTTAGGGATGAGCAGTTCTTC
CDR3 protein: CASSFRDEQFF

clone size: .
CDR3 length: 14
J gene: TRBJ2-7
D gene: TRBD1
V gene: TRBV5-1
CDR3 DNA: TGCGCCAGCAGCCCTCGACAGGGGAGGTACGAGCAGTACTTC
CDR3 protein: CASSPRQGRYEQYF

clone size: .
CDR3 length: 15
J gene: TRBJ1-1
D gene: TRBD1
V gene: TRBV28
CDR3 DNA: TGTGCCAGCAGTTCGCCCTCAGGGGGAGGGACTGAAGCTTTCTTT
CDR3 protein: CASSSPSGGGTEAFF

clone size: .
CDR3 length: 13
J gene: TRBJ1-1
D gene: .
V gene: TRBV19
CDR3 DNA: TGTGCCAGTAGTATCGAGGGGGGCACTGAAGCTTTCTTT
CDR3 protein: CASSIEGGTEAFF

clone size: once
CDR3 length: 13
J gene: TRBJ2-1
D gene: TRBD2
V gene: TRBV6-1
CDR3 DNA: TGTGCCAGCACCAGCGGGAGGGCCGGTGAGCAGTTCTTC
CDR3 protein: CASTSGRAGEQFF

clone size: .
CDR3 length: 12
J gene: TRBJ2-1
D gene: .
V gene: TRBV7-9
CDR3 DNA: TGTGCCAGCAGCGCTGCTTACAATGAGCAGTTCTTC
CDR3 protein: CASSAAYNEQFF

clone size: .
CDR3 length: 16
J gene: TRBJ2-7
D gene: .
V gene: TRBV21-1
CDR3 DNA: TGTGCCAGCACCGGGGGGGAATCCCGGGACCGCTGGGAGCAGTACTTC
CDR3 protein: CASTGGESRDRWEQYF